Each of the 2 T cell receptor beta chains below was sequenced from the same sample in a study of cytomegalovirus exposure and HLA in healthy donors. PCR used 60 Vbeta primers and 13 Jbeta primers. Measured with immunoSEQ multiplex PCR; TCRdb has only the in-frame clones, and not every one. This table holds 80,000 to 95,000 clones, around 79% found once. Sequencing was carried out using PBMCs. Source of these receptors: a middle-aged woman in good health and CMV-seropositive.

V and J are TRBV4-1 and TRBJ1-5; 8 bases line up with TRBD1. With V trimmed by 0 bases and J by 7 bases, 5 bases remained unmatched. From germline, CDR1 is MGHRA and CDR2 YSYEKL. There are 15 residues in the CDR3. The CDR3 nucleotides read TGCGCCAGCAGCCAAGACGGACCAGGGGGCCAGCCCCAGCATTTT. It translates to CASSQDGPGGQPQHF.

The table lists this clone with a few counts. V gene TRBV6-5 combines with J gene TRBJ1-3, with no clear D. The germline gives CDR1 MNHEY, CDR2 SVGAGI. V dropped 0 bases and J dropped 6 bases, with 9 bases sitting between them. This CDR3 spans 14 amino acids. CDR3 nucleotides: TGTGCCAGCAGTTACTCGAGGGAGGCAAACACCATATATTTT. Translation: CASSYSREANTIYF.